This T cell receptor beta chain was sequenced for a study of somatic mutations in cytotoxic T cells in rheumatoid arthritis. Clones were sequenced by immunoSEQ multiplex PCR, and TCRdb holds only the in-frame ones, with some missing. The table shows tens of thousands of clones, with around 87% occurring only once. Trimming left V 3 bases short and J 0 bases short, with 11 bases between. The CDR3 sequence is 15 residues long. Germline values: CDR1 SEHNR, CDR2 FQNEAQ (reference sequence). Specimen: CD8+ T cells sorted from blood. The chain links TRBV7-9 to TRBJ1-1; D perhaps matches TRBD1 (5 bases). This TCR derives from an adult with rheumatoid arthritis. The CDR3 protein is CASSFKRGVNTEAFF. The DNA for the CDR3 is TGTGCCAGCAGCTTCAAAAGAGGGGTGAACACTGAAGCTTTCTTT.